This TCR beta chain was captured in a study of blood T cell repertoires in COVID-19. Germline-derived CDR1 and CDR2 are SGHNT and YENEEA. The CDR3 is 17 amino acids. V lost 1 base to trimming and J lost 2 bases; unmatched junction nucleotides: 7. Only in-frame clones appear in the TCRdb table, and some are missing; sequencing was by immunoSEQ multiplex PCR. The repertoire has about 200,000 clones, less than 85% of them found once; the top ten carry around 19%. Participants were aged about 18 to 100 years from more than 20 US areas. Cohort placement rested on clinical history that participants reported themselves.

The receptor's source is a man aged 40-49 years who had recovered from COVID-19. Sequencing was carried out using PBMCs or T cells enriched from blood (not recorded which). The chain employs TRBV11-3 and TRBJ2-3, with 9 nucleotides matching TRBD2. CDR3 residues: CASSLVSGSGVTDTQYF. CDR3 nucleotide sequence: TGTGCCAGCAGCTTAGTTAGCGGGAGTGGAGTCACAGATACGCAGTATTTT.